These T cell receptor beta chains were read from a single sample in a study of blood T cell repertoires in COVID-19. Only in-frame clones appear in the TCRdb table, and some are missing; sequencing was by immunoSEQ multiplex PCR. The sample comprises about 59,000 clones, roughly 90% of which are singletons, and roughly 15% rests with the top ten. Sequencing input: peripheral blood. These receptors were collected from a man aged 80 or over with acute or convalescent COVID-19. Both conserved end residues are part of each CDR3. Fields, in order: V gene, D gene, clone size, J gene, CDR3 DNA, CDR3 protein. The D gene is left open where the match is weak. Clone size is stated in some rows and not others, as once, few, many or a class when expanded.

V gene: TRBV6-5; D gene: .; clone size: .; J gene: TRBJ2-7; CDR3 DNA: TGTGCCAGCAGACCCAGACAGGAGACCTCCTACGAGCAGTACTTC; CDR3 protein: CASRPRQETSYEQYF
V gene: TRBV28; D gene: .; clone size: .; J gene: TRBJ2-2; CDR3 DNA: TGTGCCAGCAGTTGGCGGGGGCTGAACACCGGGGAGCTGTTTTTT; CDR3 protein: CASSWRGLNTGELFF
V gene: TRBV7-8; D gene: TRBD1; clone size: .; J gene: TRBJ2-7; CDR3 DNA: TGTGCCAGCAGCCTAACAGGGGGCCCTTCCTACGAGCAGTACTTC; CDR3 protein: CASSLTGGPSYEQYF
V gene: TRBV19; D gene: .; clone size: .; J gene: TRBJ1-4; CDR3 DNA: TGTGCCAGCTTTTGGGGGGGAAAACTGTTTTTT; CDR3 protein: CASFWGGKLFF
V gene: TRBV5-5; D gene: TRBD1; clone size: .; J gene: TRBJ1-1; CDR3 DNA: TGTGCCAGCAGCTTCTCACAGGGGGCCGGTGAAGCTTTCTTT; CDR3 protein: CASSFSQGAGEAFF
V gene: TRBV29-1; D gene: .; clone size: .; J gene: TRBJ2-2; CDR3 DNA: TGCAGCGTTGAAGGAAGGGGCGAGGAGCTGTTTTTT; CDR3 protein: CSVEGRGEELFF
V gene: TRBV15; D gene: .; clone size: .; J gene: TRBJ2-7; CDR3 DNA: TGTGCCACCAGCAGTCGGGGGGCGGGCAGATACGAGCAGTACTTC; CDR3 protein: CATSSRGAGRYEQYF
V gene: TRBV3-1/TRBV3-2; D gene: TRBD2; clone size: .; J gene: TRBJ2-7; CDR3 DNA: TGTGCCAGCAGCCAAGCCCCCGGGGGGGCTTGGGCCTACGAGCAGTACTTC; CDR3 protein: CASSQAPGGAWAYEQYF
V gene: TRBV19; D gene: .; clone size: once; J gene: TRBJ2-1; CDR3 DNA: TGTGCCAGTAGCGAGTACAATGAGCAGTTCTTC; CDR3 protein: CASSEYNEQFF
V gene: TRBV4-1; D gene: .; clone size: .; J gene: TRBJ2-2; CDR3 DNA: TGCGCCAGCAGCCAAGAAGCAGCGGCGGCCGGGGAGCTGTTTTTT; CDR3 protein: CASSQEAAAAGELFF
V gene: TRBV12-3/TRBV12-4; D gene: .; clone size: .; J gene: TRBJ2-7; CDR3 DNA: TGTGCCAGCAGTTTCGACAGCTACGAGCAGTACTTC; CDR3 protein: CASSFDSYEQYF
V gene: TRBV18; D gene: .; clone size: .; J gene: TRBJ2-7; CDR3 DNA: TGTGCCAGCTCACCGTCAGGGTTGACGAGCTCCTACGAGCAGTACTTC; CDR3 protein: CASSPSGLTSSYEQYF
V gene: TRBV2; D gene: TRBD2; clone size: .; J gene: TRBJ2-7; CDR3 DNA: TGTGCCAGCAGGAGACTAGCGGGATATTACGAGCAGTACTTC; CDR3 protein: CASRRLAGYYEQYF
V gene: TRBV30; D gene: .; clone size: .; J gene: TRBJ2-7; CDR3 DNA: TGTGCCTGGAGTGGCGGGGCTGGAGAGCAGTACTTC; CDR3 protein: CAWSGGAGEQYF
V gene: TRBV6-5; D gene: .; clone size: .; J gene: TRBJ1-4; CDR3 DNA: TGTGCCAGCAGACCGTCGGGTGCAACTAATGAAAAACTGTTTTTT; CDR3 protein: CASRPSGATNEKLFF
V gene: TRBV19; D gene: .; clone size: .; J gene: TRBJ2-7; CDR3 DNA: TGTGCTACCGTCCGGTTAGCCTACGAGCAGTACTTC; CDR3 protein: CATVRLAYEQYF
V gene: TRBV6-5; D gene: .; clone size: .; J gene: TRBJ1-4; CDR3 DNA: TGTGCCAGCAGTTACAGCGGGGGCAAAAATGAAAAACTGTTTTTT; CDR3 protein: CASSYSGGKNEKLFF
V gene: TRBV19; D gene: .; clone size: .; J gene: TRBJ1-4; CDR3 DNA: TGTGCCAGTAGTGAGCGGGGGCCGGGAGGTGAAAAACTGTTTTTT; CDR3 protein: CASSERGPGGEKLFF
V gene: TRBV5-1; D gene: .; clone size: few; J gene: TRBJ1-1; CDR3 DNA: TGCGCCAGCAGCTCGACGGCAGGGAGGGACACTGAAGCTTTCTTT; CDR3 protein: CASSSTAGRDTEAFF
V gene: TRBV24-1; D gene: .; clone size: .; J gene: TRBJ2-7; CDR3 DNA: TGTGCCCCAGGTCCCCCCTACGAGCAGTACTTC; CDR3 protein: CAPGPPYEQYF
V gene: TRBV19; D gene: .; clone size: .; J gene: TRBJ1-5; CDR3 DNA: TGTGCCAGTAGCCTTAGGATTTCGACAGATAGCAATCAGCCCCAGCATTTT; CDR3 protein: CASSLRISTDSNQPQHF
V gene: TRBV5-1; D gene: TRBD1; clone size: .; J gene: TRBJ1-2; CDR3 DNA: TGCGCCAGCAGCTTGGAGGGGGCGGATGGCTACACCTTC; CDR3 protein: CASSLEGADGYTF
V gene: TRBV7-6; D gene: TRBD1; clone size: .; J gene: TRBJ1-6; CDR3 DNA: TGTGCCAGCAGCCGGGACAGGATCTCACCCCTCCACTTT; CDR3 protein: CASSRDRISPLHF
V gene: TRBV25-1; D gene: .; clone size: .; J gene: TRBJ2-7; CDR3 DNA: TGTGCCAGCAGGGGTAGACAGGATGCTTCCTACGAGCAGTACTTC; CDR3 protein: CASRGRQDASYEQYF
V gene: TRBV5-1; D gene: TRBD1; clone size: once; J gene: TRBJ2-7; CDR3 DNA: TGCGCCAGCAGCCCGGACCTAGACAGGGCCCTCTCCTACGAGCAGTACTTC; CDR3 protein: CASSPDLDRALSYEQYF
V gene: TRBV7-2; D gene: .; clone size: .; J gene: TRBJ2-7; CDR3 DNA: TGTGCCAGCAGCTTGAAATTGGTGGGACTCTCCTACGAGCAGTACTTC; CDR3 protein: CASSLKLVGLSYEQYF
V gene: TRBV29-1; D gene: TRBD1; clone size: .; J gene: TRBJ2-7; CDR3 DNA: TGCAGCGTTGAGGGGACAGGGGCCTACGAGCAGTACTTC; CDR3 protein: CSVEGTGAYEQYF
V gene: TRBV14; D gene: .; clone size: .; J gene: TRBJ1-1; CDR3 DNA: TGTGCCAGCAGCCACAGGGGATTGAACACTGAAGCTTTCTTT; CDR3 protein: CASSHRGLNTEAFF
V gene: TRBV24-1; D gene: TRBD2; clone size: .; J gene: TRBJ2-1; CDR3 DNA: TGTGCCACCAGTGATGGGACTAGCGGGGGCCTGTACAATGAGCAGTTCTTC; CDR3 protein: CATSDGTSGGLYNEQFF
V gene: TRBV5-1; D gene: TRBD1; clone size: .; J gene: TRBJ1-4; CDR3 DNA: TGCGCCAGCAGCACCGGACAGGACTATAATGAAAAACTGTTTTTT; CDR3 protein: CASSTGQDYNEKLFF
V gene: TRBV9; D gene: TRBD2; clone size: once; J gene: TRBJ2-1; CDR3 DNA: TGTGCCAGCAGCGTAGTAGGACTAGCGGATACGAGCTCCTACAATGAGCAGTTCTTC; CDR3 protein: CASSVVGLADTSSYNEQFF
V gene: TRBV5-1; D gene: TRBD2; clone size: .; J gene: TRBJ2-3; CDR3 DNA: TGCGCCAGCAGCTTGGATCCCCTAGCGGGGGGTACAGATACGCAGTATTTT; CDR3 protein: CASSLDPLAGGTDTQYF
V gene: TRBV5-1; D gene: TRBD1; clone size: .; J gene: TRBJ1-1; CDR3 DNA: TGCGCCAGCAGCTTAGGAGCCGGGACAGGGACGACTGAAGCTTTCTTT; CDR3 protein: CASSLGAGTGTTEAFF
V gene: TRBV27; D gene: .; clone size: .; J gene: TRBJ1-2; CDR3 DNA: TGTGCCAGCAGCCTCCGCGCCTCCGGGGGGGCTTGGGATGATGGCTACACCTTC; CDR3 protein: CASSLRASGGAWDDGYTF
V gene: TRBV18; D gene: .; clone size: .; J gene: TRBJ2-2; CDR3 DNA: TGTGCCAGCTCACCAAACAGGGCGGACACCGGGGAGCTGTTTTTT; CDR3 protein: CASSPNRADTGELFF
V gene: TRBV7-9; D gene: .; clone size: .; J gene: TRBJ1-1; CDR3 DNA: TGTGCCAGCAGCTTACCAGGGTTCGCTGAAGCTTTCTTT; CDR3 protein: CASSLPGFAEAFF
V gene: TRBV5-5; D gene: .; clone size: .; J gene: TRBJ1-5; CDR3 DNA: TGTGCCAGCAGCTTTTCTCTTTTCAATCAGCCCCAGCATTTT; CDR3 protein: CASSFSLFNQPQHF
V gene: TRBV4-2; D gene: TRBD1; clone size: .; J gene: TRBJ1-1; CDR3 DNA: TGTGCCAGCAGCCAAAGCCGGACAGGGGTCACTGAAGCTTTCTTT; CDR3 protein: CASSQSRTGVTEAFF
V gene: TRBV5-1; D gene: TRBD1; clone size: .; J gene: TRBJ1-1; CDR3 DNA: TGCGCCAGCAGCGTGGGACAGATGAACACTGAAGCTTTCTTT; CDR3 protein: CASSVGQMNTEAFF
V gene: TRBV24-1; D gene: TRBD1; clone size: .; J gene: TRBJ2-5; CDR3 DNA: TGTGCCACCAGTGACACCCTCGGACAGGGAGAGACCCAGTACTTC; CDR3 protein: CATSDTLGQGETQYF
V gene: TRBV9; D gene: TRBD1; clone size: .; J gene: TRBJ1-6; CDR3 DNA: TGTGCCAGCAGCGTAGGACAGGGGGATTCACCCCTCCACTTT; CDR3 protein: CASSVGQGDSPLHF
V gene: TRBV3-1/TRBV3-2; D gene: .; clone size: .; J gene: TRBJ1-1; CDR3 DNA: TGTGCCAGCAGCTGGGGACAGAACACTGAAGCTTTCTTT; CDR3 protein: CASSWGQNTEAFF
V gene: TRBV28; D gene: .; clone size: .; J gene: TRBJ2-5; CDR3 DNA: TGTGCCACCAGGGGGACTGTCCAAGAGACCCAGTACTTC; CDR3 protein: CATRGTVQETQYF
V gene: TRBV19; D gene: TRBD2; clone size: .; J gene: TRBJ2-5; CDR3 DNA: TGTGCCAGTAGTCCTGAAACTAGCGGGGCGCAAGAGACCCAGTACTTC; CDR3 protein: CASSPETSGAQETQYF
V gene: TRBV30; D gene: .; clone size: .; J gene: TRBJ1-1; CDR3 DNA: TGTGCCTGGAGGGAGGCGAACACTGAAGCTTTCTTT; CDR3 protein: CAWREANTEAFF
V gene: TRBV25-1; D gene: TRBD2; clone size: .; J gene: TRBJ2-1; CDR3 DNA: TGTGCCAGCATGACTAGCGGGACGTACAATGAGCAGTTCTTC; CDR3 protein: CASMTSGTYNEQFF